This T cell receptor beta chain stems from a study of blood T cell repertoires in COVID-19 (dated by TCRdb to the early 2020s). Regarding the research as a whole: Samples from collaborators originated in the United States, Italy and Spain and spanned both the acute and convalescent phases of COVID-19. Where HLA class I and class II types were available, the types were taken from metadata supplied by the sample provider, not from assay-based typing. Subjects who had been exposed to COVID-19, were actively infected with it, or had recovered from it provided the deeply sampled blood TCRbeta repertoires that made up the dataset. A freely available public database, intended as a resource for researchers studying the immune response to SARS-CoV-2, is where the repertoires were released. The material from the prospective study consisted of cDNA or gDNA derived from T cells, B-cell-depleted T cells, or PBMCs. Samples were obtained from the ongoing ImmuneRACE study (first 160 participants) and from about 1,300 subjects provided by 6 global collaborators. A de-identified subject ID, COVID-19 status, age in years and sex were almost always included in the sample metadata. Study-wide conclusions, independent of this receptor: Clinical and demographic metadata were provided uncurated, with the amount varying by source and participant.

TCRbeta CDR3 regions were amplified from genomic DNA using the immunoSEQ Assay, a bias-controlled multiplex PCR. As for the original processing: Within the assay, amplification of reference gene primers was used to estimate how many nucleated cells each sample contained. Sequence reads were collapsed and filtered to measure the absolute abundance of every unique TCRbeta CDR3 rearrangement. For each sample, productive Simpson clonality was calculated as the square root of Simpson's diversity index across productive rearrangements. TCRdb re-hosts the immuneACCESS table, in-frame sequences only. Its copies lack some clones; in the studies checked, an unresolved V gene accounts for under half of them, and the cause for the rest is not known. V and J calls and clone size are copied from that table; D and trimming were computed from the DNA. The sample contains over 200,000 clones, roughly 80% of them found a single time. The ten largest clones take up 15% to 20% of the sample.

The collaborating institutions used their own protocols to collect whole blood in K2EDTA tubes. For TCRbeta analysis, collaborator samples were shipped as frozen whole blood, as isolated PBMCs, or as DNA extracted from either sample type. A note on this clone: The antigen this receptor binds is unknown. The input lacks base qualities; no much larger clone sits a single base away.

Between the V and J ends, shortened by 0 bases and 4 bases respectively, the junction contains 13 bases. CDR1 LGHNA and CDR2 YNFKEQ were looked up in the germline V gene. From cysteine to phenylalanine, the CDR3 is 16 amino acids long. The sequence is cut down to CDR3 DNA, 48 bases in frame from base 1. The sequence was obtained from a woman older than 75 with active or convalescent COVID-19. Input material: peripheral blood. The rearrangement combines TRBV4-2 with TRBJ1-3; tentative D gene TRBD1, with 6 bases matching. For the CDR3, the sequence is CASSQDPRGYGNTIYF. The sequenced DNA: TGTGCCAGCAGCCAAGACCCCAGGGGTTACGGAAACACCATATATTTT.